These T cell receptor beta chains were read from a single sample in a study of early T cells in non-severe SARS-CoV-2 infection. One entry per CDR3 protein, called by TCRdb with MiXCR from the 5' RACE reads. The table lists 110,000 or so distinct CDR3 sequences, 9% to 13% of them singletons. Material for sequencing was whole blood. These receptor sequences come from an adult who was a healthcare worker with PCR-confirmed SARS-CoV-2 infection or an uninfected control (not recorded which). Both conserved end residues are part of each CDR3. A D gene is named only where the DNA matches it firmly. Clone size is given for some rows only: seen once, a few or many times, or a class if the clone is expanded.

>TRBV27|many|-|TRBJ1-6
TGTGCCAGCAGGGGAGGACAGCAGTTCTCCTATAATTCACCCCTCCACTTT
CASRGGQQFSYNSPLHF
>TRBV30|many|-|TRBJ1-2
TGTGCCTGGAGCGCTGGGGTAGACTATGGCTACACCTTC
CAWSAGVDYGYTF
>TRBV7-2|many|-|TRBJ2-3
TGTGCCAGCAGCCCACCCGGGGGCCGCACAGATACGCAGTATTTT
CASSPPGGRTDTQYF
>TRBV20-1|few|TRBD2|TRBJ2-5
TGCAGTGCTGACGAACTAGCGGGAGGTCGAGAGACCCAGTACTTC
CSADELAGGRETQYF
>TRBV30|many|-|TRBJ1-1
TGTGCCTGGGTAGTTCCGGGACACTTGAACACTGAAGCTTTCTTT
CAWVVPGHLNTEAFF
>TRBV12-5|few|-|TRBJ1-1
TGTGCTAGTGGTTTGGGTCCCGGGGGCACTGAAGCTTTCTTT
CASGLGPGGTEAFF
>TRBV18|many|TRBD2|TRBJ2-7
TGTGCCAGCTCACCGACTAGCGGGAGCTTCGAGCAGTACTTC
CASSPTSGSFEQYF
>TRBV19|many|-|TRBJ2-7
TGTGCCAGTAGGGGCCCAACCCTCTACGAGCAGTACTTC
CASRGPTLYEQYF
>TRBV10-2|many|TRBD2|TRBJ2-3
TGCGCCAGCAGGATATCCGGCGGGGGGGGCGGAGATACGCAGTATTTT
CASRISGGGGGDTQYF
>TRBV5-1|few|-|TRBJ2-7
TGCGCCAGCAGCTGGACAACAACCTCCTACGAGCAGTACTTC
CASSWTTTSYEQYF
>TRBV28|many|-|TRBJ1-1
TGTGCCAGCAGCTTACAGGGGAACACTGAAGCTTTCTTT
CASSLQGNTEAFF
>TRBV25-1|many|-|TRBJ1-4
TGTGCCAGCAGTGAATGGGGCAGCAAGAATGAAAAACTGTTTTTT
CASSEWGSKNEKLFF
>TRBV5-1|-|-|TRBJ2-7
TGCGCCAGCAGCTTGTGGACCTCACACCGGGAACAGTACTTC
CASSLWTSHREQYF
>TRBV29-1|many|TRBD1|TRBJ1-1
TGCAGCGTGGACAGGGGGCCCACTGAAGCTTTCTTT
CSVDRGPTEAFF
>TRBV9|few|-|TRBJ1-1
TGTGCCAGCAGCGGCGGACTGCCGAACACTGAAGCTTTCTTT
CASSGGLPNTEAFF
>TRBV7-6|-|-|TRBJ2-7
TGTGCCAGCAGCTTAGCGCGCGGAGGGGCCTCCTACGAGCAGTACTTC
CASSLARGGASYEQYF
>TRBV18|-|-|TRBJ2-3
TGTGCCAGCTCACCAGGACAGCTAACAGATACGCAGTATTTT
CASSPGQLTDTQYF
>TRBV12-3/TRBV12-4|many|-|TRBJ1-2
TGTGCCAGCAGCCCAGTGGTTCGCTACACCTTC
CASSPVVRYTF
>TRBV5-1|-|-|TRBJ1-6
TGCGCCAGCAGCTTGGAGGGAAGGGATTCACCCCTCCACTTT
CASSLEGRDSPLHF
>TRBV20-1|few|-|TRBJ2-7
TGCAGTGTGGACGTCAAGGGCCTCGAGCAGTACTTC
CSVDVKGLEQYF
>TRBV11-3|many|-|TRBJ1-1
TGTGCCAGGGGAAATGCGGGCGAAGGGGCACAGACTGAAGCTTTCTTT
CARGNAGEGAQTEAFF
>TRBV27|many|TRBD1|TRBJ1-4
TGTGCCAGCAGTTTGACAGGGAATGAAAAACTGTTTTTT
CASSLTGNEKLFF
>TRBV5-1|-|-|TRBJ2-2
TGCGCCAGCAGCTTTGCGGGATCGGGGGCCACCGGGGAGCTGTTTTTT
CASSFAGSGATGELFF
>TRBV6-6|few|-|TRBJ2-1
TGTGCCAGCAGTTACTCGCGAGGGTACAATGAGCAGTTCTTC
CASSYSRGYNEQFF
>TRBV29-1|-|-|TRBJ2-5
TGCAGCGTTGTTCAACCTATTGAGACCCAGTACTTC
CSVVQPIETQYF
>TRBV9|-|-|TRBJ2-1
TGTGCCAGTGCGAGAACGAACAATGAGCAGTTCTTC
CASARTNNEQFF
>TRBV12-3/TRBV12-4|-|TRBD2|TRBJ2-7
TGTGCCAGCAGCCGGCAAACTAGCGGGAGCTCCTACGAGCAGTACTTC
CASSRQTSGSSYEQYF
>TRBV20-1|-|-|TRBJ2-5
TGCAGTGCTAGTCGGCCCCAAGAGACCCAGTACTTC
CSASRPQETQYF
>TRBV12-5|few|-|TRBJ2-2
TGTGCTAGTGGTTTGGCAGGCAGGGACGGGGAGCTGTTTTTT
CASGLAGRDGELFF
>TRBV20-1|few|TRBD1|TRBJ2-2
TGCAGTGCTGGCCGGTCGGGACAGGGAGGTGGGGAGCTGTTTTTT
CSAGRSGQGGGELFF
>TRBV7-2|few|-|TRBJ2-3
TGTGCCAGCAGCTTAATCGGGTTCCCCTCTAGCACAGATACGCAGTATTTT
CASSLIGFPSSTDTQYF
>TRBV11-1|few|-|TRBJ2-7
TGTGCCAGCAGCTTATTCTCCATCTCTAGCTCCTACGAGCAGTACTTC
CASSLFSISSSYEQYF
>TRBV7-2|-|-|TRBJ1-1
TGTGCCAGCAGCCCCCGCACAAACACTGAAGCTTTCTTT
CASSPRTNTEAFF
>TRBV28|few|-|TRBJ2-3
TGTGCCAGCAGTTTCTCGAGGTCCTACACAGATACGCAGTATTTT
CASSFSRSYTDTQYF
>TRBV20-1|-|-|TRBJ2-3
TGCAGTGCTAGAGAGAGTAGCTCAGATACGCAGTATTTT
CSARESSSDTQYF
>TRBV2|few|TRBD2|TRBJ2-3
TGTGCCAGCAAACCCCCCGGGACTAGCGGACGCCCCGCGTATTTT
CASKPPGTSGRPAYF
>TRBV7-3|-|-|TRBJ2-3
TGTGCCAGCAGCTTAGGCTACACAGATACGCAGTATTTT
CASSLGYTDTQYF
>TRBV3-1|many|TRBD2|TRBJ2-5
TGTGCCAGCAGCTCGCGGGGGTACAAGACCCAGTACTTC
CASSSRGYKTQYF
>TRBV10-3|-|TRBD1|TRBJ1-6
TGTGCCATCAGTCAATATCAAGGGGGACAGGGGGCTCGGAATTCACCCCTCCACTTT
CAISQYQGGQGARNSPLHF
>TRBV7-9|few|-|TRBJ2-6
TGTGCCAGCAGCACCCCCCAGGGGCTAGCCGGGGCCAACGTCCTGACTTTC
CASSTPQGLAGANVLTF
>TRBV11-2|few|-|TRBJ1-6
TGTGCCAGCAGCTTACGGGTCCCGAATTCACCCCTCCACTTT
CASSLRVPNSPLHF
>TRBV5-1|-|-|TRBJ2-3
TGCGCCAGCAGCTTGGCGACCTACAGGTCAGATACGCAGTATTTT
CASSLATYRSDTQYF
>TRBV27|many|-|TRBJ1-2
TGTGCCAGCAGTTTACGGGGCGGGAACTATGGCTACACCTTC
CASSLRGGNYGYTF
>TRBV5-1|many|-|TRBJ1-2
TGCGCCAGCAGCTCAGAGGGCAACTATGGCTACACCTTC
CASSSEGNYGYTF
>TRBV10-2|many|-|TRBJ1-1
TGCGCCAGCAGTGAGGGAAGGAACACTGAAGCTTTCTTT
CASSEGRNTEAFF
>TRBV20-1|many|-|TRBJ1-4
TGCAGTGCTAGACGGACAGTTAATGAAAAACTGTTTTTT
CSARRTVNEKLFF
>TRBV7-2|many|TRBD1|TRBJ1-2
TGTGCCAGCAGCTTATACCTCGACAGGGCCGCCTATGGCTACACCTTC
CASSLYLDRAAYGYTF
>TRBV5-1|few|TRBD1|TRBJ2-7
TGCGCCAGCAGCCGGGACAGGGGTGCCGAGCAGTACTTC
CASSRDRGAEQYF
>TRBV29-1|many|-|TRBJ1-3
TGCAGCGTTGAGACGGGGGTCCGAAACACCATATATTTT
CSVETGVRNTIYF
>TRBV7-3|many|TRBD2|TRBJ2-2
TGTGCCAGCGCGGGAGAGGCCACCGGGGAGCTGTTTTTT
CASAGEATGELFF
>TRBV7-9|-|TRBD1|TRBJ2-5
TGTGCCAGCAGCCGTCAAAGGGGGCTCCAAGAGACCCAGTACTTC
CASSRQRGLQETQYF
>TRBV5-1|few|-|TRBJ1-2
TGCGCCAGCAGCTTGGCGCCCAGCCGCTATGGCTACACCTTC
CASSLAPSRYGYTF